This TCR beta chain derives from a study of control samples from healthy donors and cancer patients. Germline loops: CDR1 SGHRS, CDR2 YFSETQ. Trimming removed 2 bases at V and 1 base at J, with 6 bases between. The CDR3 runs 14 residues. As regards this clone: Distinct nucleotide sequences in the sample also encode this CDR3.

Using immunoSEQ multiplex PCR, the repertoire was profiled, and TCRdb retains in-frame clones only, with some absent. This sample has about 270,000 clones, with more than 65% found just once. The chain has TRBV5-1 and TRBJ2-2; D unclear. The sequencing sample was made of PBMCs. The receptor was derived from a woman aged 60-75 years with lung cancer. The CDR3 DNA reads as TGCGCCAGCAGCTTAGAAGGGAACACCGGGGAGCTGTTTTTT. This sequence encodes CASSLEGNTGELFF.